This T cell receptor (beta chain) is from a study of blood T cell repertoires in COVID-19. The CDR3 has 15 amino acids. Germline V gene data show CDR1 as MGHRA and CDR2 as YSYEKL. The V segment lost 2 bases and the J segment 3 bases; nucleotides outside the gene matches: 4. TCRdb's table, derived via immunoSEQ multiplex PCR, lists solely in-frame clones and lacks some. Altogether tens of thousands of clones are present, roughly 90% being singletons, with the ten largest covering around 6.3%. The sequenced material came from peripheral blood. The TCR sequence derives from a woman in her forties or fifties with acute or convalescent COVID-19. The chain is built from TRBV4-1 and TRBJ2-7, with 10 bases lining up with TRBD1. CDR3 nucleotide sequence: TGCGCCAGCAGCCAATCCGGGACAGGGGTCTACGAGCAGTACTTC. It encodes CASSQSGTGVYEQYF.